What follows are 31 T cell receptor beta chains derived from one specimen sequenced in a study of spatial heterogeneity in lung cancer (dated by TCRdb to the late 2010s). The sample's time point label, decoded: sample taken at primary tumor resection. The protocol used for the library was 5' RACE. Sequencing was carried out with a NextSeq 500. TCRdb trimmed the raw reads at Q25, called clones with MiXCR and kept productive beta chains. Identical CDR3 protein sequences are pooled into one entry, listed with their most common genes and DNA. The sample records some 37,000 distinct CDR3 sequences, less than 9% of which are singletons. Over 25% of the sample rests with the top ten. Sequenced here: PBMCs, sampled at surgery. Source of these receptors: a female donor with early-stage non-small cell lung cancer.

This clonotype showed up many times. This chain uses TRBV20-1 with TRBJ2-7, with a possible D match to TRBD2 (5 bases). The germline gives CDR1 DFQATT, CDR2 SNEGSKA (reference sequence). Trimming stripped 6 bases from V and 0 bases from J, with 18 bases between. The CDR3 extends over 15 amino acids. The CDR3 region has the DNA TGCAGTGCCTGGCGGCCGCGGGCGAGCTCCTACGAGCAGTACTTC. Its translation is CSAWRPRASSYEQYF.

This clonotype was picked up many times. The rearrangement uses TRBV11-2 and TRBJ2-7; 8 nucleotides line up with TRBD2. CDR1 SGHAT and CDR2 FQNNGV come from the germline V gene. This CDR3 is built from 16 residues. J was trimmed by 3 bases and V by 0 bases; bases with no gene match: 7. CDR3 amino acids: CASSLDGGGGFYEQYF. In DNA, the CDR3 is TGTGCCAGCAGCTTAGATGGTGGCGGGGGGTTCTACGAGCAGTACTTC.

This clonotype appeared a few times. The chain has TRBV20-1 and TRBJ2-5, with 15 bases that match TRBD2. The trim removed 6 bases at V and 5 bases at J, leaving 7 bases unmatched. CDR1 is DFQATT, CDR2 SNEGSKA, per germline (reference sequence). The CDR3 runs to 15 residues. The CDR3 is CSAGTSGRKRETQYF. The CDR3 DNA is TGCAGTGCGGGGACTAGCGGGAGGAAGAGGGAGACCCAGTACTTC.

This clonotype has ten or more counts. The chain combines TRBV7-9 with TRBJ1-1, with D possibly being TRBD1 (6 bases). CDR3 size: 18 residues. Deletions cut 3 bases from V and 3 bases from J, with 23 bases between. Germline CDR1 SEHNR, CDR2 FQNEAQ (reference sequence). CDR3 bases: TGTGCCAGCAGCTTTTCAGGGAGAGCGGGCAGGGGTCACACTGAAGCTTTCTTT. Its translation: CASSFSGRAGRGHTEAFF.

CDR3 sequence: CASSISGGYNEQFF. The CDR3 coding sequence is TGTGCCAGCAGTATTAGCGGGGGCTACAATGAGCAGTTCTTC. This chain links TRBV12-3 or TRBV12-4 with TRBJ2-1; 9 bases line up with TRBD2. This CDR3 contains 14 residues. Losses at the gene ends were 5 bases for V and 3 bases for J; bases not matched to a gene: 2.

This sequence joins TRBV9 and TRBJ2-4, with D hard to call. The germline V and J ends were trimmed by 0 bases and 3 bases, with 10 bases remaining between them. CDR1 and CDR2 from the germline V gene are SGDLS and YYNGEE. The CDR3 contains 15 residues. In DNA form, the CDR3 reads TGTGCCAGCAGCGTAGGGGATTGGGGCAAAAACATTCAGTACTTC. Its translation is CASSVGDWGKNIQYF.

The sample holds many counts of this clonotype. The chain recombines TRBV11-2 with TRBJ2-1; 8 nucleotides match TRBD2. The CDR3 sequence is 14 residues long. V dropped 5 bases and J dropped 5; count of bases not matched to a gene: 5. Germline loops: CDR1 SGHAT, CDR2 FQNNGV. The CDR3: CASSGGLGNNEQFF. The CDR3 DNA sequence: TGTGCCAGCAGCGGGGGACTAGGGAACAATGAGCAGTTCTTC.

The sample holds many counts of this clonotype. The genes are TRBV3-1 and TRBJ1-1; weak D call: TRBD1 (6 bases). There are 15 residues in the CDR3. The V gene lost 1 base and the J gene lost 3 bases, with 12 bases spanning the gap. Germline V CDR1 and CDR2: LGHDT, YNNKEL (reference sequence). The CDR3 DNA sequence: TGTGCCAGCAGCCAAGTTGGGGGCTCGGACACTGAAGCTTTCTTT. As protein: CASSQVGGSDTEAFF. The full variable domain, rest sourced from reference TRBV3-1 and TRBJ1-1, is DTAVSQTPKYLVTQMGNDKSIKCEQNLGHDTMYWYKQDSKKFLKIMFSYNNKELIINETVPNRFSPKSPDKAHLNLHINSLELGDSAVYFCASSQVGGSDTEAFFGQGTRLTVV.

This clonotype was detected ten times or more. The chain joins TRBV12-3 or TRBV12-4 to TRBJ2-2, with unresolved D. V shed 1 base and J shed 1 base, with 4 bases lying between them. The CDR3 is made up of 14 amino acids. CDR3 in DNA: TGTGCCAGCAGTTTAGTGCGGAACACCGGGGAGCTGTTTTTT. Translating gives CASSLVRNTGELFF.

This clonotype was seen ten or more times. This sequence joins TRBV6-2 or TRBV6-3 and TRBJ2-7; either TRBD1 or TRBD2 may supply D (5 bases each). Germline V gives CDR1 MNHEY, CDR2 SVGEGT. The CDR3 is 11 amino acids. The V end lost 5 bases, the J end lost 6 bases, and 8 bases lay between the germline ends. This CDR3 reads CASSTRGEQYF. For the CDR3, the DNA is TGTGCCAGCAGTACGAGGGGCGAGCAGTACTTC.

In its sample, this clonotype was seen a few times. The genes are TRBV24-1 and TRBJ2-5; D may be TRBD1 (6 bases). The germline V gene has CDR1 KGHDR and CDR2 SFDVKD. There are 15 residues in the CDR3. V dropped 2 bases and J dropped 5 bases, with 14 bases sitting between them. The DNA of the CDR3 is TGTGCCACCAGTGATTCTAGGGGGTCGGGTGAGACCCAGTACTTC. It encodes CATSDSRGSGETQYF.

This clonotype was counted between two and nine times. The genes are TRBV10-3 and TRBJ2-5; possibly TRBD2 for D (6 bases). V lost 11 bases to trimming and J lost 0 bases, with 13 bases between them. The CDR3 has 13 amino acids. CDR1 and CDR2 from the germline V gene are ENHRY and SYGVKD. CDR3 sequence reads: CASTGGNQETQYF. The CDR3 DNA sequence: TGTGCCTCAACCGGGGGTAACCAAGAGACCCAGTACTTC.

The chain links TRBV2 to TRBJ2-2, with D uncertain. The CDR3 is made up of 13 amino acids. Germline V gene lookup returns CDR1 SNHLY and CDR2 FYNNEI. Trimming took off 2 bases at V and 5 bases at J, with 6 bases between the two ends. As DNA, the CDR3 is TGTGCCAGCAGTGAACAACAGACCGGGGAGCTGTTTTTT. Amino acid sequence: CASSEQQTGELFF.

This clonotype was seen only a few times. V gene TRBV11-2 combines with J gene TRBJ2-2; 7 bases are shared with TRBD2. This CDR3 is built from 17 residues. The ends lost 8 bases at V and 4 bases at J; junction bases unmatched: 16. Per germline, CDR1 SGHAT and CDR2 FQNNGV. This CDR3 is CASGGVGGGESTGELFF. CDR3 nucleotides: TGTGCCAGCGGAGGGGTAGGCGGGGGAGAGAGCACCGGGGAGCTGTTTTTT.

This clonotype occurred a few times. The V and J genes are TRBV3-1 and TRBJ2-1; D might be TRBD2 (6 bases). The V gene lost 3 bases and the J gene lost 6 bases, with 15 bases spanning the gap. The germline gives CDR1 LGHDT, CDR2 YNNKEL (reference sequence). The CDR3 length is 15 residues. The CDR3, as DNA: TGTGCCAGCAGCCAGGACTACTCCCTTAGCAATGAGCAGTTCTTC. Its translation: CASSQDYSLSNEQFF.

This clonotype was seen once. A clone one base away is much larger, so this may be a read error. V usage is TRBV6-7 and J usage is TRBJ2-3, with D tentatively TRBD1 (5 bases). TRBV6-7 is an ORF for which the function is uncertain. Trimming shortened V by 0 bases and J by 6 bases, and 22 bases separated the two germline ends. The CDR3 extends over 18 amino acids. The CDR3 region is CASSYSQGVLEAGDTQYF. In DNA, the CDR3 is TGTGCCAGCAGTTACTCCCAAGGGGTACTGGAAGCCGGGGATACGCAGTATTTT.

This clonotype was picked up many times. The V gene is TRBV20-1, the J gene TRBJ2-5; D remains ambiguous. The V and J ends lost 6 bases and 0 bases respectively, with 8 bases between them. CDR1 is DFQATT, CDR2 SNEGSKA, per germline (reference sequence). This CDR3 is built from 12 residues. The CDR3 protein is CSAYKNQETQYF. The CDR3, as DNA: TGCAGTGCCTACAAAAACCAAGAGACCCAGTACTTC.

This clonotype is medium-sized. The V call is TRBV5-1, the J call TRBJ2-7; 7 nucleotides line up with TRBD1. The CDR3 covers 12 residues. Germline CDR1 and CDR2: SGHRS and YFSETQ. The junction had 0 bases not matched to a gene; V was cut back by 0 bases and J by 6 bases. The chain's CDR3 is CASSLAGGEQYF. DNA of the CDR3: TGCGCCAGCAGCTTGGCAGGGGGCGAGCAGTACTTC.

At least ten counts were recorded for this clonotype. V gene TRBV6-6 combines with J gene TRBJ2-3; perhaps TRBD2 as D (6 bases). Trimming left V 4 bases short and J 4 bases short, with 9 bases between. Germline-derived CDR1 and CDR2 are MNHNY and SVGAGI (reference sequence). CDR3 length: 13 amino acids. The CDR3 sequence: CASSWRVADTQYF. The CDR3 DNA follows: TGTGCCAGCAGTTGGAGGGTTGCAGATACGCAGTATTTT.

This clonotype showed up just a few times. The V call is TRBV29-1, the J call TRBJ2-1, with 9 nucleotides matching TRBD1. V was pared by 6 bases and J by 5 bases, with 2 bases of the junction left unmatched. Germline values: CDR1 SQVTM, CDR2 ANQGSEA. The CDR3 has 12 residues. As DNA, the CDR3 is TGCAGCGTGGACAGGGGCAACAATGAGCAGTTCTTC. Translated, it gives CSVDRGNNEQFF.

CDR3 in DNA: TGTGCCAGCAGCCCGGGACAGGGTTTACTCGAGCAGTACTTC. It encodes CASSPGQGLLEQYF. The chain joins TRBV7-6 to TRBJ2-7, with TRBD1 identical over 9 bases. The germline V gene has CDR1 SGHVS and CDR2 FNYEAQ. The V gene end was trimmed by 5 bases and the J gene end by 6 bases; junction bases not matched to a gene: 8. This CDR3 has 14 amino acids. Complete variable domain (other parts from reference TRBV7-6 and TRBJ2-7): GAGVSQSPRYKVTKRGQDVALRCDPISGHVSLYWYRQALGQGPEFLTYFNYEAQQDKSGLPNDRFSAERPEGSISTLTIQRTEQRDSAMYRCASSPGQGLLEQYFGPGTRLTVT.

This chain connects TRBV5-1 to TRBJ2-1, with 16 positions matching TRBD2. CDR1 and CDR2 from the germline V gene are SGHRS and YFSETQ. Losses at the gene ends were 4 bases for V and 6 bases for J; bases not matched to a gene: 10. The CDR3 runs to 18 residues. The DNA of the CDR3 is TGCGCCAGCAGCCCGGGGACTAGCGGGGGGGCTTTGGGCAATGAGCAGTTCTTC. Its protein product is CASSPGTSGGALGNEQFF.

In its sample, this clonotype was seen many times. The rearrangement joins TRBV5-1 to TRBJ1-1; TRBD1 aligns across 10 bases. The CDR3 length is 14 residues. Per the germline V gene, CDR1 is SGHRS and CDR2 is YFSETQ. J gave up 4 bases and V 5 bases, and 5 bases lay outside the gene matches. CDR3 protein: CASRGQGSLTEAFF. The CDR3 DNA reads TGCGCCAGCAGGGGACAGGGGAGTCTCACTGAAGCTTTCTTT.

The chain combines TRBV3-1 with TRBJ1-4; 10 nucleotides agree with TRBD1. The length of the CDR3 is 16 residues. V trimming: 4 bases; J trimming: 6 bases; junction bases outside the gene matches: 8. The V gene's germline CDR1 is LGHDT and CDR2 YNNKEL (reference sequence). Here the CDR3 DNA reads TGTGCCAGCAGCCTACATACCGGGACAGGGGATGAAAAACTGTTTTTT. Translation: CASSLHTGTGDEKLFF. Together with reference TRBV3-1 and TRBJ1-4, the CDR3 gives the full variable domain: DTAVSQTPKYLVTQMGNDKSIKCEQNLGHDTMYWYKQDSKKFLKIMFSYNNKELIINETVPNRFSPKSPDKAHLNLHINSLELGDSAVYFCASSLHTGTGDEKLFFGSGTQLSVL.

This clonotype was observed many times. The V gene is TRBV27, the J gene TRBJ2-1; TRBD2 might be the D (5 bases). Trimming pared 5 bases from V and 4 bases from J, leaving 12 bases between. CDR3 length: 14 amino acids. Germline values: CDR1 MNHEY, CDR2 SMNVEV (reference sequence). CDR3 loop: CASSINRGYNEQFF. As DNA, the CDR3 is TGTGCCAGCAGTATCAACCGGGGTTACAATGAGCAGTTCTTC.

At least ten counts were recorded for this clonotype. J is TRBJ2-7 and V is TRBV20-1; TRBD1 matches at 8 bases. Trimming took 7 bases from V and 5 from J; bases not matched to a gene: 1. The CDR3 loop spans 10 amino acids. Per germline, CDR1 DFQATT and CDR2 SNEGSKA (reference sequence). The CDR3 nucleotides are TGCAGTGGACAGGGGAACGAGCAGTACTTC. Protein sequence: CSGQGNEQYF.

About this clonotype itself: A much larger clonotype is one base distant, so this may be a read error. The chain carries TRBV7-9 and TRBJ2-3; 9 nucleotides match TRBD1. CDR3 length: 15 residues. Germline CDR1 reads SEHNR; CDR2 reads FQNEAQ (reference sequence). DNA of the CDR3: TGTACCAGCAGCCACCGGGACAGGGCTTCAGATACGCAGTATTTT. Amino acid sequence: CTSSHRDRASDTQYF. The variable domain in full, completed from reference TRBV7-9 and TRBJ2-3, reads DTGVSQNPRHKITKRGQNVTFRCDPISEHNRLYWYRQTLGQGPEFLTYFQNEAQLEKSRLLSDRFSAERPKGSFSTLEIQRTEQGDSAMYLCTSSHRDRASDTQYFGPGTRLTVL.

This clonotype came up many times. The chain carries TRBV19 and TRBJ1-4; possible D gene TRBD1, 6 bases. CDR3 length: 14 amino acids. The germline CDR1 and CDR2 sequences are LNHDA and SQIVND (reference sequence). Trimming left V 7 bases short and J 8 bases short, with 17 bases between. This CDR3 reads CASTSTWDIEKLFF. CDR3 bases: TGTGCCAGTACCTCAACATGGGACATCGAAAAACTGTTTTTT.

This clonotype was counted between two and nine times. The chain has TRBV6-2 or TRBV6-3 and TRBJ2-7; 10 bases are a match to TRBD1. The J segment lost 2 bases and the V segment lost 6 bases, leaving 4 bases of the junction unmatched. The germline gives CDR1 MNHEY, CDR2 SVGEGT. This CDR3 has 14 amino acids. The CDR3 region has the DNA TGTGCCAGCAGGGGACAGGGGAGGACCTACGAGCAGTACTTC. Its translation is CASRGQGRTYEQYF.

There are many counts of this clonotype. The gene calls are TRBV3-1 and TRBJ1-1, with D maybe TRBD1 (6 bases). This CDR3 has 14 residues. Deletions cut 4 bases from V and 4 bases from J, with 13 bases between. Germline V gene sequence: CDR1 LGHDT, CDR2 YNNKEL (reference sequence). The CDR3 protein is CASSPRRGSTEAFF. Here the CDR3 DNA reads TGTGCCAGCAGCCCAAGAAGGGGGAGCACTGAAGCTTTCTTT.

This clonotype was detected ten times or more. The chain links TRBV20-1 to TRBJ1-1, with D possibly TRBD1 on 6 matching bases. The CDR3 is 14 residues long. The germline V gene has CDR1 DFQATT and CDR2 SNEGSKA (reference sequence). Trimming left V 5 bases short and J 10 bases short, with 23 bases between. The CDR3: CSARPGGASGGAFF. The DNA of the CDR3 is TGCAGTGCTCGACCCGGGGGGGCTAGCGGTGGAGCTTTCTTT.